This T cell receptor (beta chain) appears in the sequencing data of a study of blood T cell repertoires in COVID-19. Study background: Whether acute or convalescent, the COVID-19 samples came from the United States, Italy and Spain.

Here immunoSEQ multiplex PCR was the method, and the copy in TCRdb shows in-frame clones only, minus some. The repertoire has about 200,000 clones, approximately 84% of them found once; the top ten carry about 4.5%. The V and J ends lost 0 bases and 4 bases, in that order; junction bases with no gene match: 7. Germline V CDR1 and CDR2: MGHRA, YSYEKL. The CDR3 extends over 18 amino acids. Sample: peripheral blood. This chain uses TRBV4-1 with TRBJ2-2; 11 bases are shared with TRBD1. This sequence originates from a man aged 45 to 65 with acute or convalescent COVID-19. CDR3 coding DNA: TGCGCCAGCAGCCAAGATCGGACAGGGGGCTCCTCCACCGGGGAGCTGTTTTTT. This codes for CASSQDRTGGSSTGELFF.